A single sample gave rise to the 19 T cell receptor beta chains below, sequenced in a study of response to subunit inactivated influenza vaccine. TCRdb analysed the RT-PCR reads with MiXCR anew, one entry per CDR3 protein. Of about 540,000 distinct CDR3 sequences in the sample, roughly 25% were seen once. These data also featured in a second study, about T cells expressing NK-cell markers. As reported in that work: It was by 5'RACE template switching with UMIs that TCR beta cDNA was made.

The sequences come from CD4+ T cells sorted from PBMCs, collected approximately 13 days after vaccination. The receptors were sampled from a man in his fifties or sixties who received an inactivated influenza vaccine.

This clonotype was observed a handful of times. V is TRBV3-1 and J is TRBJ2-3; the D gene is possibly TRBD1 (6 bases). The germline CDR1 and CDR2 sequences are LGHDT and YNNKEL (reference sequence). V dropped 4 bases and J dropped 1 base, with 12 bases sitting between them. The CDR3 length is 15 residues. The CDR3 loop reads CASSPQGLRTDTQYF. The DNA of the CDR3 is TGTGCCAGCAGCCCTCAGGGGTTACGCACAGATACGCAGTATTTT.

The chain links TRBV12-3 or TRBV12-4 to TRBJ2-7, with TRBD1 matching over 7 bases. V shed 4 bases and J 7 bases; nucleotides not matched to a gene: 19. The CDR3 runs to 17 residues. As DNA, the CDR3 is TGTGCCAGCAGTTACGAGAGGGGGCTTGGGGGCGCGAGGGAGCAGTACTTC. Its protein product is CASSYERGLGGAREQYF.

The rearrangement joins TRBV5-8 to TRBJ2-5; 12 bases are a match to TRBD2. This CDR3 contains 15 residues. The J segment lost 6 bases and the V segment lost 3 bases, leaving 6 bases of the junction unmatched. CDR1 is SGHTS and CDR2 is YDEGEE in the germline V gene. CDR3 sequence (DNA): TGTGCCAGCAGCTACCTAGCGGGGGGGCCAAAGACCCAGTACTTC. This codes for CASSYLAGGPKTQYF.

This clonotype was picked up one time. The chain is built from TRBV20-1 and TRBJ2-5; 7 bases align to TRBD2. The V segment lost 0 bases and the J segment 1 base; nucleotides outside the gene matches: 2. Germline loops: CDR1 DFQATT, CDR2 SNEGSKA (reference sequence). CDR3 size: 14 residues. CDR3 sequence: CSARDRGVQETQYF. DNA of the CDR3: TGCAGTGCTAGAGATCGGGGGGTCCAAGAGACCCAGTACTTC.

This chain joins TRBV5-1 and TRBJ1-1, with D uncertain. The CDR3 consists of 14 residues. Germline V gives CDR1 SGHRS, CDR2 YFSETQ. V was clipped by 0 bases and J by 4 bases, with 10 bases between them. CDR3 bases: TGCGCCAGCAGCTTGGGGACGATCGGCACTGAAGCTTTCTTT. This sequence encodes CASSLGTIGTEAFF.

V is TRBV24-1 and J is TRBJ1-1; D possibly corresponds to TRBD1 (5 bases). CDR1 and CDR2 (germline): KGHDR, SFDVKD. V was trimmed by 1 base and J by 10 bases, leaving 9 bases between them. The CDR3 has 12 residues. CDR3 nucleotide sequence: TGTGCCACCAGTGATTTTACGGGGGGAGCTTTCTTT. This gives the protein CATSDFTGGAFF.

This sequence joins TRBV11-3 and TRBJ2-3; TRBD1 matches at 11 bases. Germline V gene data show CDR1 as SGHNT and CDR2 as YENEEA. The CDR3 has 16 amino acids. The V gene end was trimmed by 4 bases and the J gene end by 5 bases; junction bases not matched to a gene: 8. The CDR3 region has the DNA TGTGCCAGCAGCTCGGCGGGACAGGGGGTAGAAGATACGCAGTATTTT. Its translation: CASSSAGQGVEDTQYF.

The chain carries TRBV18 and TRBJ1-1; D is undetermined. Germline V gene data show CDR1 as KGHSH and CDR2 as LQKENI. This CDR3 is 16 amino acids long. Trimming stripped 3 bases from V and 8 bases from J, with 22 bases between. The CDR3 sequence: CASSPPPEAYGREAFF. The CDR3, as DNA: TGTGCCAGCTCACCTCCCCCCGAGGCGTACGGGAGAGAAGCTTTCTTT. Using reference TRBV18 and TRBJ1-1 for the parts outside the CDR3, the full variable domain is NAGVMQNPRHLVRRRGQEARLRCSPMKGHSHVYWYRQLPEEGLKFMVYLQKENIIDESGMPKERFSAEFPKEGPSILRIQQVVRGDSAAYFCASSPPPEAYGREAFFGQGTRLTVV.

This clonotype has only a few counts. The rearrangement joins TRBV2 to TRBJ1-2; D is uncertain. The CDR3 runs 14 residues. V was cut by 6 bases and J by 13 bases, with 24 bases left in between. Per germline, CDR1 SNHLY and CDR2 FYNNEI. The CDR3 DNA reads TGTGCCAGCAGCGGACCAATACCGAAGCCCTCCCTCACCTTC. Translated, it gives CASSGPIPKPSLTF.

The rearrangement links TRBV6-2 or TRBV6-3 to TRBJ2-1; D call uncertain. V lost 7 bases to trimming and J lost 4 bases, with 11 bases between them. The CDR3 is 13 residues long. Germline V gives CDR1 MNHEY, CDR2 SVGEGT. CDR3 nucleotides: TGTGCCAGCACCCTCCCAGTGTACAATGAGCAGTTCTTC. Its protein product is CASTLPVYNEQFF.

This clonotype was observed a few times. This chain uses TRBV14 with TRBJ2-5, with 7 positions matching TRBD1. Germline V gene sequence: CDR1 SGHDN, CDR2 FVKESK. This CDR3 comprises 14 residues. Trimming at V came to 2 bases and at J to 5 bases, leaving 5 bases not matched to a gene. The CDR3 protein is CASSQRTGRETQYF. The CDR3 DNA sequence: TGTGCCAGCAGCCAAAGGACAGGCCGGGAGACCCAGTACTTC.

This clonotype was counted ten times or more. The J gene is TRBJ1-2, the V gene TRBV29-1; no definite D call. The germline V gene has CDR1 SQVTM and CDR2 ANQGSEA. V was pared by 0 bases and J by 3 bases, with 20 bases between. The CDR3 totals 17 residues. The CDR3 region is CSVEDLGRSIWDYGYTF. In DNA form, the CDR3 reads TGCAGCGTTGAAGATTTGGGGAGGAGTATCTGGGACTATGGCTACACCTTC.

This chain uses TRBV10-3 with TRBJ1-2, with TRBD1 matching over 10 bases. CDR3 length equals 15 residues. The germline V gene has CDR1 ENHRY and CDR2 SYGVKD. Unmatched junction bases numbered 2, after V lost 2 bases and J lost 2 bases. The CDR3 DNA reads TGTGCCATCAGTGAGGGGGGACAGGGGAACTATGGCTACACCTTC. Its protein product is CAISEGGQGNYGYTF.

The table lists this clonotype with a few counts. The chain combines TRBV5-1 with TRBJ2-4; D is possibly TRBD2 (6 bases). Looked up from germline, CDR1 is SGHRS and CDR2 is YFSETQ. V shed 0 bases and J shed 13 bases, with 14 bases lying between them. The CDR3 has 13 amino acids. As DNA, the CDR3 is TGCGCCAGCAGCTTGGCCTTCGGGGAGGCCCAGTACTTC. This encodes CASSLAFGEAQYF. Full variable domain (missing parts from reference TRBV5-1 and TRBJ2-4): KAGVTQTPRYLIKTRGQQVTLSCSPISGHRSVSWYQQTPGQGLQFLFEYFSETQRNKGNFPGRFSGRQFSNSRSEMNVSTLELGDSALYLCASSLAFGEAQYFGAGTRLSVL.

This chain links TRBV9 with TRBJ2-3; 9 nucleotides line up with TRBD2. CDR3 length: 15 amino acids. The J segment lost 0 bases and the V segment lost 6 bases, leaving 5 bases of the junction unmatched. CDR1 and CDR2 from the germline V gene are SGDLS and YYNGEE. CDR3 protein: CASTRAGGSTDTQYF. Written as DNA, the CDR3 is TGTGCCAGCACCAGAGCGGGGGGTAGCACAGATACGCAGTATTTT.

The sample holds a few counts of this clonotype. This sequence joins TRBV7-9 and TRBJ2-3, with D maybe TRBD1 (6 bases). The V and J ends lost 5 bases and 6 bases respectively, with 15 bases between them. CDR1 SEHNR and CDR2 FQNEAQ come from the germline V gene (reference sequence). CDR3 length equals 14 residues. The CDR3 DNA reads TGTGCCAGCAGCCGGGACACTCGGAGGGATACGCAGTATTTT. Translating gives CASSRDTRRDTQYF.

This clonotype was seen only a few times. The chain uses TRBV29-1 and TRBJ2-3; the D gene is possibly TRBD2 (5 bases). The V gene's germline CDR1 is SQVTM and CDR2 ANQGSEA. The CDR3 is 14 residues long. V lost 5 bases and J lost 0, with 12 bases in between. CDR3 in DNA: TGCAGCGTTCGCGGACTGCGAAGCACAGATACGCAGTATTTT. It encodes CSVRGLRSTDTQYF.

The chain is built from TRBV9 and TRBJ2-7; 9 bases fit TRBD2. Looked up from germline, CDR1 is SGDLS and CDR2 is YYNGEE. This CDR3 has 16 amino acids. V shed 0 bases, J shed 3 bases, and the junction held 7 bases outside the gene matches. This CDR3 is CASSVDVGTSSYEQYF. The CDR3 nucleotides are TGTGCCAGCAGCGTAGATGTTGGGACTAGCAGCTACGAGCAGTACTTC.

This clonotype was picked up a small number of times. The rearrangement links TRBV28 to TRBJ2-7, with D perhaps given as TRBD1 or TRBD2 (6 bases each). This CDR3 spans 14 amino acids. CDR1 is MDHEN, CDR2 SYDVKM, per germline. Between the trimmed V and J ends, which lost 4 bases and 2 bases, there was a span of 12 bases. Here the CDR3 reads CASSSTGTPYEQYF. In DNA form, the CDR3 reads TGTGCCAGCAGTTCTACAGGGACTCCCTACGAGCAGTACTTC.